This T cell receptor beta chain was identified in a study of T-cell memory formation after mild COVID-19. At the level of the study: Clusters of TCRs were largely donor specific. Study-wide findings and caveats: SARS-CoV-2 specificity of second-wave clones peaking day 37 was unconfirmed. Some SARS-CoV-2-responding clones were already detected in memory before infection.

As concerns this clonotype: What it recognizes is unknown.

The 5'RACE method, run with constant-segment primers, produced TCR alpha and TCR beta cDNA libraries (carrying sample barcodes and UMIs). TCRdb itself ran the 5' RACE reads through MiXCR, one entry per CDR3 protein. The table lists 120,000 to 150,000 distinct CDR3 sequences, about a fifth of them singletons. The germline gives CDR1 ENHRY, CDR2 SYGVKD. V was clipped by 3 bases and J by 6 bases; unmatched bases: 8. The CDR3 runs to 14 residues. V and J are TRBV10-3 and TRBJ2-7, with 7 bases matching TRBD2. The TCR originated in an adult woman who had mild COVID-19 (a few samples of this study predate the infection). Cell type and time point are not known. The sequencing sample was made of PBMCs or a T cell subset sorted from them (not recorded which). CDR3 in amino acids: CAISEGVSGREQYF. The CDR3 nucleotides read TGTGCCATCAGTGAAGGAGTTAGCGGGCGCGAGCAGTACTTC.